This T cell receptor (beta chain) is from a study of T cell changes during pregnancy in multiple sclerosis. The trim removed 6 bases at V and 9 bases at J, leaving 6 bases unmatched. CDR1 and CDR2 from the germline V gene are MNHEY and SMNVEV (reference sequence). The CDR3 is 14 residues long. Generated by immunoSEQ multiplex PCR, the TCRdb table keeps only in-frame clones and is missing some. Of 100,000 or so clones listed, roughly nine tenths were seen once; the top ten hold roughly 3.5%. This clonotype originated in a female donor with multiple sclerosis, enrolled in a pregnancy study. The sequences come from peripheral blood, collected after pregnancy. This chain connects TRBV27 to TRBJ1-6, with TRBD1 identical over 9 bases. The CDR3 loop is CASSYRGRSSPLHF. For the CDR3, the DNA is TGTGCCAGCAGCTACAGGGGGCGGTCTTCACCCCTCCACTTT.